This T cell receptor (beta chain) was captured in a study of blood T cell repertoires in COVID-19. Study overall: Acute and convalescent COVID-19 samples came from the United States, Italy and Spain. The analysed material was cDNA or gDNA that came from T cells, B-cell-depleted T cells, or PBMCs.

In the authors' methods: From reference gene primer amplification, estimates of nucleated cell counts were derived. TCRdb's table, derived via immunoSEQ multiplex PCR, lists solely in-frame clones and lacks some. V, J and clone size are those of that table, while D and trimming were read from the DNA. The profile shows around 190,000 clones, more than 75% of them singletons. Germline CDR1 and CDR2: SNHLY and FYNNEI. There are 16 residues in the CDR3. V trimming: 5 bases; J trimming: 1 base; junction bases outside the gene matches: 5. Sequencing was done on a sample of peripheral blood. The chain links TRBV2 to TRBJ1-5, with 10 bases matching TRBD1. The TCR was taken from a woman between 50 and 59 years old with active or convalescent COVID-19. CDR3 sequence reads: CASSSAGQGSNQPQHF. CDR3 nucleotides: TGTGCCAGCAGTTCGGCGGGACAGGGGAGCAATCAGCCCCAGCATTTT.